This section outlines one T cell receptor (beta chain) sequence together with its context. This record belongs to a study of shared clonotypes between healthy human individuals. Study at large: For every donor, three CD4 naive, three CD4 memory, two CD8 naive and one CD8 memory plates were used.

It was into CD45RA+ naive and CD45RA-negative memory subsets that the CD4+ cells were split. The CDR3 is 13 residues long. Germline V gene sequence: CDR1 SNHLY, CDR2 FYNNEI. With 2 bases removed from V and 3 bases from J, the gap between germline ends came to 5 bases. TCRdb's copy holds only in-frame clones and misses some; the assay was immunoSEQ multiplex PCR. Of under 750,000 clones in the sample, 55% to 75% were seen once. The sample comprised memory CD4+ T cells sorted from blood. As to subset: CD45RA-negative fraction. The chain links TRBV2 to TRBJ2-1, with D unclear. This sequence originates from a woman under 40 in good health. The CDR3 sequence is CASSERSYNEQFF. DNA for the CDR3: TGTGCCAGCAGTGAAAGGAGCTACAATGAGCAGTTCTTC.